The rows below give T cell receptor beta chains drawn from one sample of a study of shared clonotypes between healthy human individuals. Libraries were prepared by immunoSEQ multiplex PCR; TCRdb keeps only in-frame clonotypes and omits some of them. The sample lists more than 550,000 clones; around 91% were seen once. The sequencing input was memory CD8+ T cells from PBMCs. These TCRs come from a man between 18 and 35 years old in good health. Some clones in this sample may be carry-over from other donors' samples. CDR3s include the opening cysteine and the closing phenylalanine or tryptophan. The D gene is left open where the match is weak. Clone size is not always given. Where it is, it says once, few, many or a class for expanded clones.

TRBV29-1	TRBJ2-7	-	-	CSVVRGYEQYF	TGCAGCGTTGTGCGGGGATACGAGCAGTACTTC
TRBV10-3	TRBJ1-1	-	-	CAISDREMNTEAFF	TGTGCCATCAGTGATAGGGAGATGAACACTGAAGCTTTCTTT
TRBV19	TRBJ2-1	-	-	CASRKRGHEQFF	TGTGCCAGTAGAAAGAGAGGGCATGAGCAGTTCTTC
TRBV19	TRBJ1-1	-	-	CASSIGMNTEAFF	TGTGCCAGTAGTATTGGGATGAACACTGAAGCTTTCTTT
TRBV28	TRBJ1-1	-	-	CASSLFTGNTEAFF	TGTGCCAGCAGTCTTTTTACAGGGAACACTGAAGCTTTCTTT
TRBV29-1	TRBJ1-2	once	TRBD1	CSGLTGPYGYTF	TGCAGCGGGTTGACAGGGCCCTATGGCTACACCTTC
TRBV13	TRBJ2-7	-	-	CASSLINYEQYF	TGTGCCAGCAGCTTAATCAACTACGAGCAGTACTTC
TRBV10-3	TRBJ2-7	-	-	CAISEYQDPLYEQYF	TGTGCCATCAGTGAGTATCAGGACCCCCTCTACGAGCAGTACTTC
TRBV19	TRBJ2-3	-	-	CASGMGGMVDTQYF	TGTGCCAGTGGAATGGGCGGGATGGTAGATACGCAGTATTTT
TRBV2	TRBJ2-7	once	-	CASSRDNSYEQYF	TGTGCCAGCAGTAGGGACAACTCCTACGAGCAGTACTTC
TRBV6-5	TRBJ2-7	large	TRBD2	CASSPSGSQEQYF	TGTGCCAGCAGTCCTAGCGGGAGTCAAGAGCAGTACTTC
TRBV7-9	TRBJ2-1	-	TRBD2	CASSNPRLAGGLYNEQFF	TGTGCCAGCAGCAACCCCAGACTAGCGGGAGGCCTTTACAATGAGCAGTTCTTC
TRBV7-8	TRBJ1-5	-	-	CASSLVASNQPQHF	TGTGCCAGCAGCTTAGTAGCGAGCAATCAGCCCCAGCATTTT
TRBV7-9	TRBJ2-1	-	TRBD2	CASVVLAGDEQFF	TGTGCCAGCGTTGTACTAGCGGGAGACGAGCAGTTCTTC
TRBV19	TRBJ1-5	few	-	CASSIGVVYSNQPQHF	TGTGCCAGTAGTATAGGGGTAGTATATAGCAATCAGCCCCAGCATTTT
TRBV5-8	TRBJ1-5	-	-	CASSLAGYNQPQHF	TGTGCCAGCAGCTTGGCGGGTTACAATCAGCCCCAGCATTTT
TRBV5-6	TRBJ2-7	-	TRBD1	CASSWGQALYEQYF	TGTGCCAGCAGCTGGGGACAGGCGCTATACGAGCAGTACTTC
TRBV19	TRBJ1-1	-	-	CASSLGLGTTEAFF	TGTGCCAGTAGTTTGGGACTAGGGACCACTGAAGCTTTCTTT
TRBV6-4	TRBJ1-2	-	-	CASSGGNPYGYTF	TGTGCCAGCAGTGGAGGTAACCCTTATGGCTACACCTTC
TRBV19	TRBJ1-1	-	TRBD1	CASRAPIPRGQLNTEAFF	TGTGCCAGTAGGGCCCCCATCCCGAGGGGACAGTTGAACACTGAAGCTTTCTTT
TRBV10-3	TRBJ1-2	-	TRBD1	CAIRETGDYGYTF	TGTGCCATCAGAGAGACAGGGGACTATGGCTACACCTTC
TRBV27	TRBJ2-3	-	-	CASSLWATLTDTQYF	TGTGCCAGCAGTTTATGGGCTACTCTCACAGATACGCAGTATTTT
TRBV5-4	TRBJ2-7	-	TRBD2	CASSQLAGGAYEQYF	TGTGCCAGCAGTCAACTAGCGGGAGGAGCTTACGAGCAGTACTTC
TRBV11-2	TRBJ2-7	-	-	CASSLDREQYF	TGTGCCAGCAGCTTAGACAGAGAGCAGTACTTC
TRBV28	TRBJ2-2	-	TRBD2	CASSFLTSGRAPGELFF	TGTGCCAGCAGTTTCCTGACTAGCGGGAGGGCCCCCGGGGAGCTGTTTTTT
TRBV7-9	TRBJ2-1	-	-	CASINRVGNSYNEQFF	TGTGCCAGCATCAACAGGGTGGGGAACTCCTACAATGAGCAGTTCTTC
TRBV4-3	TRBJ2-7	-	-	CASSQDSEGRGAYEQYF	TGCGCCAGCAGCCAAGATAGTGAGGGCAGGGGGGCCTACGAGCAGTACTTC
TRBV27	TRBJ1-2	-	TRBD1	CASSLTGGLYGYTF	TGTGCCAGCAGTTTAACAGGGGGCCTCTATGGCTACACCTTC
TRBV27	TRBJ2-1	-	TRBD2	CASSFGRLAGGPYNEQFF	TGTGCCAGCAGTTTCGGTAGACTAGCGGGAGGCCCATACAATGAGCAGTTCTTC
TRBV4-2	TRBJ2-7	-	TRBD2	CASSQEGLVNYEQYF	TGTGCCAGCAGCCAAGAAGGACTAGTGAACTACGAGCAGTACTTC
TRBV5-6	TRBJ2-7	-	-	CASSLGGHRYEQYF	TGTGCCAGCAGCCTGGGGGGACATAGGTACGAGCAGTACTTC
TRBV28	TRBJ2-1	-	TRBD1	CASSRQGFSYNEQFF	TGTGCCAGCAGTCGACAGGGTTTCTCCTACAATGAGCAGTTCTTC
TRBV9	TRBJ1-3	-	-	CASSVEPSMGFSGNTIYF	TGTGCCAGCAGCGTAGAGCCGAGCATGGGATTTTCTGGAAACACCATATATTTT
TRBV13	TRBJ2-3	-	-	CASSLAGTGGADTQYF	TGTGCCAGCAGCTTAGCAGGGACCGGGGGCGCAGATACGCAGTATTTT
TRBV28	TRBJ1-3	-	-	CASSLWGERPSSGNTIYF	TGTGCCAGCAGTTTATGGGGGGAGCGACCTAGCTCTGGAAACACCATATATTTT
TRBV9	TRBJ2-1	-	TRBD2	CASSVGRGSHNEQFF	TGTGCCAGCAGCGTAGGGCGCGGGAGCCACAATGAGCAGTTCTTC
TRBV29-1	TRBJ1-2	-	TRBD1	CSGWGGGGYTF	TGCAGCGGATGGGGAGGGGGCGGCTACACCTTC
TRBV15	TRBJ1-5	-	-	CATRPPGNNQPQHF	TGTGCCACCAGACCCCCGGGAAACAATCAGCCCCAGCATTTT
TRBV27	TRBJ2-7	-	-	CASSLRGNYEQYF	TGTGCCAGCAGTTTACGCGGGAACTACGAGCAGTACTTC
TRBV9	TRBJ2-1	many	TRBD2	CASSPTELAGALFNTGEQFF	TGTGCCAGCAGCCCTACGGAACTAGCGGGAGCCCTTTTTAATACGGGTGAGCAGTTCTTC